This T cell receptor beta chain was captured in a study of blood T cell repertoires in COVID-19. Data came from immunoSEQ multiplex PCR; TCRdb stores just in-frame clones and leaves some out. This sample has hundreds of thousands of clones, with 85% found just once. There are 14 residues in the CDR3. In germline, CDR1 is LGHNA, CDR2 YNFKEQ. V gave up 6 bases and J gave up 4 bases, with 13 bases separating them. Sample: PBMCs or T cells enriched from blood (not recorded which). The clonotype was recovered from a woman in her 50s who had recovered from COVID-19. This chain joins TRBV4-2 and TRBJ1-3; D ambiguous. CDR3 sequence: CASRGDPIGNTIYF. CDR3 in DNA: TGTGCCAGCAGGGGAGACCCAATCGGAAACACCATATATTTT.